The next 7 T cell receptor beta chains were all read from a single sample in a study of early T cells in non-severe SARS-CoV-2 infection. TCRdb ran MiXCR on the 5' RACE reads and lists one entry per CDR3 protein. This table holds about 50,000 distinct CDR3 sequences, more than 5.5% found once. The input for sequencing was whole blood, taken at baseline. These receptors were collected from an adult who was a healthcare worker with PCR-confirmed SARS-CoV-2 infection or an uninfected control (not recorded which).

The V and J genes are TRBV20-1 and TRBJ2-7; D may be TRBD2 (7 bases). V lost 6 bases to trimming and J lost 0 bases, with 15 bases between them. The germline V gene encodes CDR1 DFQATT and CDR2 SNEGSKA (reference sequence). This CDR3 is built from 14 residues. CDR3 coding DNA: TGCAGTGCCCCGAGGGGGGGATTCTCCTACGAGCAGTACTTC. It translates to CSAPRGGFSYEQYF.

V usage is TRBV7-2 and J usage is TRBJ1-2, with unresolved D. The CDR3 sequence is 13 residues long. Germline V gives CDR1 SGHTA, CDR2 FQGNSA. Trimming took off 0 bases at V and 2 bases at J, with 4 bases between the two ends. The CDR3 spells CASSLAQNYGYTF. The CDR3 DNA sequence: TGTGCCAGCAGCTTAGCTCAGAACTATGGCTACACCTTC.

This clonotype turned up a few times. The chain has TRBV7-2 and TRBJ2-1; 12 bases agree with TRBD2. CDR3 size: 16 residues. V shed 2 bases and J 6 bases; nucleotides not matched to a gene: 5. CDR1 is SGHTA and CDR2 is FQGNSA in the germline V gene. This CDR3 reads CASSLKGTSGFNEQFF. For the CDR3, the DNA is TGTGCCAGCAGCTTAAAGGGGACTAGCGGGTTCAATGAGCAGTTCTTC.

The rearrangement uses TRBV9 and TRBJ2-1; D gene ambiguous. The V end was cut by 2 bases, the J end by 2 bases, with 11 bases between. The CDR3 is 15 residues long. Germline CDR1 SGDLS, CDR2 YYNGEE. CDR3 amino acids: CASSVDLGAYNEQFF. CDR3 DNA: TGTGCCAGCAGCGTCGATCTGGGCGCCTACAATGAGCAGTTCTTC.

This clonotype has a count of ten or more. The chain uses TRBV27 and TRBJ2-7; D is unresolved. Germline V CDR1 and CDR2: MNHEY, SMNVEV (reference sequence). CDR3 length: 12 residues. Trimming took off 1 base at V and 3 bases at J, with 4 bases between the two ends. The CDR3 sequence is CASSLFCYEQYF. The CDR3, as DNA: TGTGCCAGCAGTTTATTCTGCTACGAGCAGTACTTC.

In its sample, this clonotype was seen a few times. The V call is TRBV12-3 or TRBV12-4, the J call TRBJ1-4; no clear D. This CDR3 has 13 residues. V shed 3 bases and J shed 7 bases, with 9 bases lying between them. The CDR3 DNA reads TGTGCCAGCAGTTTGGCAGGAGTTGAAAAACTGTTTTTT. It encodes CASSLAGVEKLFF.

The V call is TRBV6-1, the J call TRBJ2-7; 8 bases line up with TRBD1. CDR1 MNHNS and CDR2 SASEGT come from the germline V gene. The junction had 5 bases not matched to a gene; V was cut back by 4 bases and J by 0 bases. The CDR3 sequence is 15 residues long. CDR3 protein: CASSVNRGSSYEQYF. The DNA for the CDR3 is TGTGCCAGCAGTGTAAACAGGGGGAGCTCCTACGAGCAGTACTTC.